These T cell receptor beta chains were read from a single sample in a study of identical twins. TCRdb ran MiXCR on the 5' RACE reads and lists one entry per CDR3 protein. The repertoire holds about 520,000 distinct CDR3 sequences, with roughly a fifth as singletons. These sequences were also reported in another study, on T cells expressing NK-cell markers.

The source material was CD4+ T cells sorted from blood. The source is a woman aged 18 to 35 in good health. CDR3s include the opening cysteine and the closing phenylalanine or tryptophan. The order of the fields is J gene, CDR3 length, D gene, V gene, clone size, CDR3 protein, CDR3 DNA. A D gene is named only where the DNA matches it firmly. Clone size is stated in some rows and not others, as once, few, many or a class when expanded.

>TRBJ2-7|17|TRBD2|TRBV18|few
CASSPPRGLAGGYEQYF
TGTGCCAGCTCACCACCCAGGGGACTAGCGGGTGGTTACGAGCAGTACTTC
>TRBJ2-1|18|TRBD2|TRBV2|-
CTFSLRSVGGPIGNEQFF
TGTACCTTCAGTTTAAGGTCGGTGGGAGGGCCCATCGGCAATGAGCAGTTCTTC
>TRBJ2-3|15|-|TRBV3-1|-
CASSRDEGVTDTQYF
TGTGCCAGCAGTCGAGATGAGGGGGTAACAGATACGCAGTATTTT
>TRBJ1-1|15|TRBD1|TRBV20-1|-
CSASPGRGLGTEAFF
TGCAGTGCTTCCCCAGGGAGGGGGCTAGGCACTGAAGCTTTCTTT
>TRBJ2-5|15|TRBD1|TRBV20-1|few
CSARSGQGAGETQYF
TGCAGTGCTAGATCGGGACAGGGGGCGGGTGAGACCCAGTACTTC
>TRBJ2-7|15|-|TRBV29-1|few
CSVEYGSGSGYEQYF
TGCAGCGTTGAATACGGTTCCGGCTCTGGCTACGAGCAGTACTTC
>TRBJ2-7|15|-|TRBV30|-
CAWSVAGALSYEQYF
TGTGCCTGGTCGGTCGCAGGGGCGCTTTCCTACGAGCAGTACTTC
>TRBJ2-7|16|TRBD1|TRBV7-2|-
CASSLRRDRALGEQYF
TGTGCCAGCAGCTTACGTCGGGACAGGGCCCTCGGTGAGCAGTACTTC
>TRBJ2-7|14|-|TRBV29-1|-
CSVRGGPGGYEQYF
TGCAGCGTGAGGGGGGGGCCTGGGGGCTACGAGCAGTACTTC
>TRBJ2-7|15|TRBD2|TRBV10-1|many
CASSEGSSGHYEQYF
TGCGCCAGCAGTGAGGGGAGTAGCGGGCACTACGAGCAGTACTTC
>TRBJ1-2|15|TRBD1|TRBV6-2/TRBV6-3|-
CASSYLGTANYGYTF
TGTGCCAGCAGTTATTTGGGGACAGCTAACTATGGCTACACCTTC
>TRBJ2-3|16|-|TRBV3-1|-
CASSLAIGAGADTQYF
TGTGCCAGCAGCCTGGCGATCGGGGCCGGCGCAGATACGCAGTATTTT
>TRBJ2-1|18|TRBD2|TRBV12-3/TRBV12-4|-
CACSLASGLAGSNNEQFF
TGTGCCTGCAGTTTAGCTTCCGGACTAGCGGGGAGTAACAATGAGCAGTTCTTC
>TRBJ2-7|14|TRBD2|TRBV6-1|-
CASSGLAVTYEQYF
TGTGCCAGCAGCGGACTAGCGGTGACCTACGAGCAGTACTTC
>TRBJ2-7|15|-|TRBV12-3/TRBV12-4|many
CASSFGSSGLYEQYF
TGTGCCAGCAGTTTTGGGTCTTCGGGGCTCTACGAGCAGTACTTC
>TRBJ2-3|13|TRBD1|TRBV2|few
CASAGGAADTQYF
TGTGCCAGCGCAGGGGGCGCGGCAGATACGCAGTATTTT
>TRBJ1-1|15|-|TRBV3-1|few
CASSQGQGIDTEAFF
TGTGCCAGCAGCCAAGGGCAGGGGATCGACACTGAAGCTTTCTTT
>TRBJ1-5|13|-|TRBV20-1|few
CSARGTKDQPQHF
TGCAGTGCTAGAGGGACAAAAGATCAGCCCCAGCATTTT
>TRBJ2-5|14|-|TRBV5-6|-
CASSSLREQETQYF
TGTGCCAGCAGCTCGCTTCGGGAGCAAGAGACCCAGTACTTC
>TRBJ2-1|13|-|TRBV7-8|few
CASSLEELFEQFF
TGTGCCAGCAGCTTAGAGGAGCTCTTTGAGCAGTTCTTC
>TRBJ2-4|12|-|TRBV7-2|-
CASRGSSGIQYF
TGTGCCAGCAGGGGATCGAGCGGCATTCAGTACTTC
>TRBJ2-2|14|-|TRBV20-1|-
CSAIVGDNTGELFF
TGCAGTGCTATAGTAGGGGATAACACCGGGGAGCTGTTTTTT